This T cell receptor (beta chain) was observed in a study of monozygotic twins with inflammatory bowel disease. Germline V gene sequence: CDR1 MDHEN, CDR2 SYDVKM. This CDR3 contains 15 residues. Findings and caveats of the study: Repertoires of patients may have been made more variable by differing immunosuppressive treatments.

Notes on this clonotype: Its target is unknown.

TCRdb derives one entry per CDR3 protein from the 5' RACE reads, leaving out DNA. With 110,000 to 150,000 distinct CDR3 sequences in the sample, the ten largest clones hold over 1%. This sequence was found in a human donor with ulcerative colitis or Crohn's disease, or a healthy co-twin of an affected twin (not recorded which). V is TRBV28 and J is TRBJ1-1. Sequencing was carried out using blood. The chain's CDR3 is CATGGMGLVGSEAFF.